The source of this T cell receptor beta chain is a study of T cells in tuberculosis (dated by TCRdb to the late 2010s). About the investigation overall: The study combined CD1B tetramers and high-throughput TCR immunosequencing to characterize T cells specific for the mycobacterial lipid antigen glucose monomycolate (GMM). IGRA-negative adolescents, IGRA-positive adolescents with latent tuberculosis and adults with active tuberculosis, around nine per group, were compared in a South African clinical cohort.

The germline V gene encodes CDR1 MNHEY and CDR2 SVGAGI. The CDR3 covers 14 residues, taking in both the cysteine and the phenylalanine. Only the CDR3 DNA stays, 42 bases, in frame from base 1. The trim is 3 bases for V and 8 bases for J, with a gap of 14 bases between the germline ends. As to this clone: Its antigen remains unidentified. Per-base quality was not reported, and no clone a single base away is much larger than it.

What the work shows at the level of the full study, not this receptor alone: Smaller NN-distances were partly driven by shorter CDR3-alpha lengths in active tuberculosis patients, and statistical significance was not reached for the TCR-beta difference. Clinical samples were chosen by availability of cryopreserved specimens, and active tuberculosis cases were adults while controls were adolescents. Smaller mean NN-distances to GMM-specific TCRs were observed in active tuberculosis TCR-alpha repertoires than in IGRA-negative controls, suggesting clonal expansion of GMM-specific TCRs. With the diverse GMM-specific repertoire as input, a classifier achieved around 87% accuracy (AUROC about 0.93), whereas GEM motif frequencies as input gave roughly 70% accuracy.

The immunoSEQ multiplex PCR assay was used to generate TCR libraries, with TCR-beta and/or TCR-alpha/delta assays applied to each sample. The amplified TCR libraries were sequenced using the Illumina high-throughput platform. On the study's bioinformatics: Clustering and dimensionality reduction relied on pairwise TCRdist distances among GMM-specific receptors from T cells that were either sorted ex vivo or expanded in vitro. Each clinical repertoire received a mean NN-distance score, defined as the average TCRdist to the nearest 10% of tetramer-positive reference sequences. To compute GEM TCR motif frequency, the fraction of unique TCRs matching known GEM sequences by V/J usage and CDR3 length was calculated. Linear discriminant analysis with leave-one-out cross-validation, implemented in scikit-learn, was used to classify active tuberculosis. In TCRdb, the immuneACCESS table is reduced to in-frame sequences with V and J assigned. These tables do not hold every clone; where another copy was compared, an unresolved V gene accounts for under half, and the others remain unexplained. V and J calls and clone size are as listed in that table; D and trimming were resolved from the DNA. The sample has about 44,000 clones on record, 90% to 95% of them singletons. Of the sample, over 6.5% falls within the top ten clones.

At study entry, adolescents were screened for latent tuberculosis infection using a tuberculin skin test and the QuantiFERON-TB GOLD In-Tube IGRA. Immunosequencing was performed on unsorted cryopreserved PBMC, with approximately 110,000 T cells per clinical donor covered on average. Eleven high schools in the Worcester region of the Western Cape, South Africa, served as enrollment sites for adolescents aged 12 to 18 years. Roughly 10 adolescents infected with M. tuberculosis and ten uninfected adolescents were chosen and matched for age and sex. For the adolescents, PBMC were isolated by density centrifugation from freshly drawn heparinized blood and then cryopreserved.

This receptor was identified in a donor between 5 and 29 years old with latent tuberculosis or without tuberculosis infection. The V and J segments used are TRBV6-5 and TRBJ2-1; the D gene is perhaps TRBD2, from 5 matching bases. Input material: PBMCs. The DNA reads TGTGCCAGCAGTTATGGAGAGCGGCGGGATGAGCAGTTCTTC. The resulting protein is CASSYGERRDEQFF.